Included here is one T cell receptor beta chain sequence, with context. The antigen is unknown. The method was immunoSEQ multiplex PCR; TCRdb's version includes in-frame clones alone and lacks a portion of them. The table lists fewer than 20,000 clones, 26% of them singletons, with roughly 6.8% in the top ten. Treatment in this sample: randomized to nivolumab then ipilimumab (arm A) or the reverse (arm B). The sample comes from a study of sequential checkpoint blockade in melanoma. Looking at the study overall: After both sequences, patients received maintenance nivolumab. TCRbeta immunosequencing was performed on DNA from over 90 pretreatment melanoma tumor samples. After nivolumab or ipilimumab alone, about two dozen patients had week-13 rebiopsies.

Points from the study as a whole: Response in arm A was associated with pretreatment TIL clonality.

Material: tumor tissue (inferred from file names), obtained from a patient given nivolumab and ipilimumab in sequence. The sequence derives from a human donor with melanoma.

CDR3 protein: CASSRQLDTQYF. The CDR3 DNA reads TGTGCCAGCAGTCGTCAGTTAGATACGCAGTATTTT. This chain connects TRBV6-8 to TRBJ2-3; D remains ambiguous. V was trimmed by 5 bases and J by 5 bases, leaving 8 bases between them. Germline assignment: CDR1 MNHGY and CDR2 SAAAGT. The length of the CDR3 is 12 residues.